This TCR beta chain was obtained from a study of T cell responses to AZD1222 COVID-19 vaccine. The CDR3 consists of 15 residues. Trimming took 4 bases from V and 8 from J; bases not matched to a gene: 10. The germline gives CDR1 SGHVS, CDR2 FNYEAQ. Data came from immunoSEQ multiplex PCR; TCRdb stores just in-frame clones and leaves some out. The profile covers roughly 100,000 clones, with 85% to 90% appearing a single time and about 16% taken by the ten largest. The TCR sequence derives from an adult who received the AZD1222 COVID-19 vaccine. Source: peripheral blood, taken 28 days after the second AZD1222 dose. This chain connects TRBV7-6 to TRBJ2-1, with 8 bases matching TRBD1. The CDR3 reads CASSSGQGIDYEQFF. The CDR3 bases are TGTGCCAGCAGCTCCGGACAGGGAATAGATTATGAGCAGTTCTTC.